This T cell receptor beta chain was obtained from a study of cytomegalovirus exposure and HLA in healthy donors. Study information: Genetic ancestry analysis placed under 90% of the 400 or so donors that were genotyped in the Caucasian-associated cluster. Findings of the study overall: Researchers left out some V segments, among them TRBV6-2 and TRBV6-3, as indistinguishable. Most TCR beta V segments were productive about 87% or about 30% of the time in an earlier analysis.

PCR amplification relied on 60 Vbeta primers (plus 13 Jbeta primers). The method was immunoSEQ multiplex PCR; TCRdb's version includes in-frame clones alone and lacks a portion of them. The sample consists of tens of thousands of clones, approximately 80% of them appearing once. The CDR3 spans 14 residues. Trimming removed 7 bases from V and 1 base from J; junction bases left unmatched: 5. Germline CDR1 LNHDA, CDR2 SQIVND (reference sequence). This clone was counted once. Its antigen is not known. Sequencing input: PBMCs. V and J are TRBV19 and TRBJ1-2; TRBD1 matches at 8 bases. This clonotype was sampled from a woman under 40 in good health and CMV-seronegative. The CDR3 region is CASTGQGLNYGYTF. CDR3 DNA: TGTGCCAGTACCGGACAGGGACTTAACTATGGCTACACCTTC.